The clone carrying this T cell receptor (beta chain) has only a few counts. Its specificity is unknown. Isolating CD4+ T cells followed about 10 days of culture. The person acquired a PCR-confirmed SARS-CoV-2 infection between March and December 2020. All study participants received two doses of BNT162b2 or mRNA-1273 vaccine. Cultures received IL-2 medium that replaced half the medium on days 3 and 7. Here immunoSEQ multiplex PCR was the method, and the copy in TCRdb shows in-frame clones only, minus some. The table has about 50,000 clones, under 85% seen once. These data come from a study of vaccination effects on CD4 cells after COVID-19. The V gene's germline CDR1 is KGHDR and CDR2 SFDVKD. The CDR3 covers 15 residues. Unmatched junction bases numbered 4, after V lost 3 bases and J lost 1 base.

V usage is TRBV24-1 and J usage is TRBJ2-5; 7 bases fit TRBD1. This receptor was obtained from a human donor who had a prior SARS-CoV-2 infection. Sequencing was performed on CD4+ T cells from PBMCs cultured without peptide, taken after COVID-19 vaccination. This CDR3 reads CATSDRTGFQETQYF. In DNA form, the CDR3 reads TGTGCCACCAGTGATCGGACAGGTTTCCAAGAGACCCAGTACTTC.